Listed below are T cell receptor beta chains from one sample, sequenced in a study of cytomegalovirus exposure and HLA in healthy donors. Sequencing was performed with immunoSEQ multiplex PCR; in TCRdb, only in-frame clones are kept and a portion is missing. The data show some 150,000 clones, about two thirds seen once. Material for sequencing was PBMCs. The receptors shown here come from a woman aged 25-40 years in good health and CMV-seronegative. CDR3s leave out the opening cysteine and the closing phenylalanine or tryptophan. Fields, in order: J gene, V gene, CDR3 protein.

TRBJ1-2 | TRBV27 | ASSLQGQGFYYGYT
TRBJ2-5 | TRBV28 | ASSFHTSRYQETQY
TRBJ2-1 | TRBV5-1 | ASSGTGGYNEQF
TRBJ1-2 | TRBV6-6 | ASSTGGTANYGYT
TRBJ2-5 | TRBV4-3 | ASSLGLAEETQY
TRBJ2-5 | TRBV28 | ASSPRGTFSETQY
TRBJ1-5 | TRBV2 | ASSGRGGGQPQH
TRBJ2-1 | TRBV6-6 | ASRLAGDNEQF
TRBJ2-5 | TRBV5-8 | ASSLGAGEETQY
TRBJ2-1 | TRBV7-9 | ASSPEGLDEQF
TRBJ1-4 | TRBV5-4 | ASSLVPGVTNEKLF
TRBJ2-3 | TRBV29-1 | SVDGGSGGTDTQY
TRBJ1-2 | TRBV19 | ASSIAGGEYGYT
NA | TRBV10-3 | AILPQGADEQY
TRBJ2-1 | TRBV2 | ASSTQGATYNEQF
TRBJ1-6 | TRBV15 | ATSRGGDSPLH
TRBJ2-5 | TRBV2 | ASRPGETQY
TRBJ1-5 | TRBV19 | ASSMGGDYQPQH
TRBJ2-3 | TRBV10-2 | ASSPLAESTDTQY
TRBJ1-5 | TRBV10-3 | ATGEGGAPQH
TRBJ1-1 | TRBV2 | ASSAFTEAF
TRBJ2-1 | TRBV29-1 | SVQGGGFNEQF
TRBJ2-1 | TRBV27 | ATGDSYNEQF
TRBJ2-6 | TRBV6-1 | ASSGGTGGAGANVLT
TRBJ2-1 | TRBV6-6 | ASSYQGPRFYNEQF
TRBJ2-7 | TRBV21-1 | ASSKGGLDSYEQY
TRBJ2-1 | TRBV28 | ASSPSSGRSVNEQF
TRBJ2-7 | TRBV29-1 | SVSTGGGQY
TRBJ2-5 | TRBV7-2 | ASSRRTGGAETQY